These 27 T cell receptor beta chains came from one sample sequenced in a study of blood T cell repertoires in COVID-19. TCRdb's copy holds only in-frame clones and misses some; the assay was immunoSEQ multiplex PCR. The sample holds hundreds of thousands of clones, 70% to 90% seen once. The sample consisted of peripheral blood. These receptors were collected from a man of 80 years or more with acute or convalescent COVID-19.

The count of this clone is one. J is TRBJ2-2 and V is TRBV25-1, with D possibly being TRBD2 (6 bases). Germline values: CDR1 MGHDK, CDR2 SYGVNS. The CDR3 extends over 16 amino acids. V was pared by 8 bases and J by 1 base, with 17 bases between. The CDR3 coding sequence is TGTGCCAGCCTCGCCCCTCGCGGGGAGAACACCGGGGAGCTGTTTTTT. Protein: CASLAPRGENTGELFF.

This clone was observed a few times. J is TRBJ2-2 and V is TRBV5-1; a possible D gene is TRBD2 (6 bases). CDR3 length: 14 residues. Trimming removed 6 bases from V and 2 bases from J, with 11 bases in between. CDR1 and CDR2 from the germline V gene are SGHRS and YFSETQ. In DNA, the CDR3 is TGCGCCAGCATTGATAGCGGTAACACCGGGGAGCTGTTTTTT. This encodes CASIDSGNTGELFF.

This clone was picked up a small number of times. V is TRBV5-1 and J is TRBJ2-2; 8 nucleotides line up with TRBD2. Germline CDR1 SGHRS, CDR2 YFSETQ. V was clipped by 3 bases and J by 4 bases; unmatched bases: 8. The CDR3 extends over 16 amino acids. CDR3 nucleotides: TGCGCCAGCAGCTCGTCGGTCGGGGGGGCCACCGGGGAGCTGTTTTTT. Translated, it gives CASSSSVGGATGELFF.

This clone was recorded once. The chain joins TRBV6-1 to TRBJ2-7; no clear D gene. The V gene lost 3 bases and the J gene lost 0 bases, with 6 bases spanning the gap. The CDR3 has 13 amino acids. CDR1 MNHNS and CDR2 SASEGT come from the germline V gene. The CDR3 sequence is CASSDRISYEQYF. The CDR3 DNA reads TGTGCCAGCAGTGACAGGATCTCCTACGAGCAGTACTTC.

The chain is built from TRBV7-9 and TRBJ2-7; the match to TRBD2 covers 9 bases. Germline CDR1 and CDR2: SEHNR and FQNEAQ (reference sequence). Trimming took 6 bases from V and 0 from J; bases not matched to a gene: 6. The CDR3 has 15 amino acids. The chain's CDR3 is CASSYLTSGSYEQYF. CDR3 nucleotide sequence: TGTGCCAGCAGTTATCTGACTAGCGGCTCCTACGAGCAGTACTTC.

The CDR3 DNA reads as TGTGCCAGCAGTACCAGGACAAATCGCTATGGCTACACCTTC. Protein sequence: CASSTRTNRYGYTF. The genes are TRBV6-5 and TRBJ1-2; weak D call: TRBD1 (5 bases). V was shortened by 5 bases and J by 4 bases, with 14 bases between the two germline ends. Germline V gene data show CDR1 as MNHEY and CDR2 as SVGAGI. The CDR3 runs 14 residues.

Only one count was recorded for this clone. The chain is built from TRBV5-1 and TRBJ1-1, with D maybe TRBD1 (6 bases). There are 14 residues in the CDR3. CDR1 and CDR2 from the germline V gene are SGHRS and YFSETQ. The V end lost 4 bases, the J end lost 3 bases, and 13 bases lay between the germline ends. The CDR3: CASSSPPGDTEAFF. CDR3 nucleotides: TGCGCCAGCAGCAGCCCTCCAGGGGACACTGAAGCTTTCTTT.

The rearrangement joins TRBV9 to TRBJ1-1; D remains unclear. Deletions cut 0 bases from V and 5 bases from J, with 11 bases between. Germline values: CDR1 SGDLS, CDR2 YYNGEE. The length of the CDR3 is 14 residues. The CDR3 loop reads CASSVVEGRTEAFF. CDR3 bases: TGTGCCAGCAGCGTAGTTGAGGGTAGGACTGAAGCTTTCTTT.

Notes on this clone: The junction and the germline gene differ at one end; a read error may be behind it. The CDR3 protein is CASPLRVRHF. CDR3 sequence (DNA): TGTGCCAGCCCCCTCCGGGTTAGGCATTTT. The chain combines TRBV27 with TRBJ1-3, with unresolved D. CDR3 length: 10 amino acids. Germline CDR1 reads MNHEY; CDR2 reads SMNVEV (reference sequence).

This rearrangement joins TRBV3-1 (or the pseudogene TRBV3-2) to TRBJ2-1, with 16 bases aligning to TRBD2. This CDR3 is 21 amino acids long. Unmatched junction bases numbered 12, after V lost 1 base and J lost 3 bases. In germline, CDR1 is LGHDT, CDR2 YNNKEL (reference sequence). CDR3 nucleotides: TGTGCCAGCAGCCAAGGTGAACCGGGACTAGCGGGAGGGCTACACTACAATGAGCAGTTCTTC. As protein: CASSQGEPGLAGGLHYNEQFF.

CDR3 protein: CASSLADLGQAIKNQPQHF. In DNA, the CDR3 is TGTGCCAGCAGCTTAGCTGATTTGGGACAGGCGATAAAAAATCAGCCCCAGCATTTT. The rearrangement joins TRBV7-2 to TRBJ1-5, with 8 bases matching TRBD1. This CDR3 contains 19 residues. The J segment lost 4 bases and the V segment lost 0 bases, leaving 14 bases of the junction unmatched. Germline V CDR1 and CDR2: SGHTA, FQGNSA. Filled out from reference TRBV7-2 and TRBJ1-5, the complete variable domain reads GAGVSQSPSNKVTEKGKDVELRCDPISGHTALYWYRQSLGQGLEFLIYFQGNSAPDKSGLPSDRFSAERTGGSVSTLTIQRTQQEDSAVYLCASSLADLGQAIKNQPQHFGDGTRLSIL.

The V call is TRBV28, the J call TRBJ2-2, with D perhaps matching TRBD2 (5 bases). The germline V and J ends were trimmed by 7 bases and 7 bases, with 19 bases remaining between them. Germline V CDR1 and CDR2: MDHEN, SYDVKM. The CDR3 length is 15 residues. The CDR3 DNA sequence: TGTGCCAGCATTCCCACCGGGAACCGGGGCGGGGAGCTGTTTTTT. As protein: CASIPTGNRGGELFF.

V and J are TRBV12-3 or TRBV12-4 and TRBJ2-7; tentative D call: TRBD2 (6 bases). V was clipped by 6 bases and J by 3 bases, with 9 bases between them. The CDR3 consists of 12 residues. The DNA of the CDR3 is TGTGCCAGCAGCTGGGGGGTCTACGAGCAGTACTTC. Translated, it gives CASSWGVYEQYF.

The rearrangement joins TRBV7-8 to TRBJ2-1; D is perhaps TRBD1 (6 bases). Trimming pared 4 bases from V and 6 bases from J, leaving 13 bases between. The CDR3 totals 14 residues. Germline values: CDR1 SGHVS, CDR2 FQNEAQ. CDR3 in amino acids: CASSSNRAGNEQFF. The CDR3 nucleotides read TGTGCCAGCAGCTCAAACAGGGCGGGCAATGAGCAGTTCTTC.

The V call is TRBV7-9, the J call TRBJ1-2; D is unresolved. The germline V gene has CDR1 SEHNR and CDR2 FQNEAQ (reference sequence). The CDR3 runs to 13 residues. Between the trimmed V and J ends, which lost 5 bases and 3 bases, there was a span of 10 bases. This chain's CDR3 is CASSLGSYYGYTF. Here the CDR3 DNA reads TGTGCCAGCAGCCTCGGGAGTTACTATGGCTACACCTTC.

V and J are TRBV28 and TRBJ2-3, with 13 nucleotides matching TRBD2. Germline trimming cut 5 bases from V and 0 bases from J; bases unmatched to any gene: 11. The CDR3 is made up of 19 amino acids. Germline assignment: CDR1 MDHEN and CDR2 SYDVKM. The CDR3: CASSQTRPGLAGSTDTQYF. CDR3 bases: TGTGCCAGCAGTCAGACGCGGCCGGGACTAGCGGGAAGCACAGATACGCAGTATTTT. Based on the CDR3 plus reference TRBV28 and TRBJ2-3, the full variable domain is DVKVTQSSRYLVKRTGEKVFLECVQDMDHENMFWYRQDPGLGLRLIYFSYDVKMKEKGDIPEGYSVSREKKERFSLILESASTNQTSMYLCASSQTRPGLAGSTDTQYFGPGTRLTVL.

The chain joins TRBV18 to TRBJ1-2, with TRBD1 as a possible D gene (6 bases). Trimming pared 4 bases from V and 0 bases from J, leaving 12 bases between. Germline V gene data show CDR1 as KGHSH and CDR2 as LQKENI. The CDR3 extends over 15 amino acids. CDR3 DNA sequence: TGTGCCAGCTCACGACAGGCGGACGCTAACTATGGCTACACCTTC. It codes for CASSRQADANYGYTF.

V usage is TRBV7-3 and J usage is TRBJ2-1, with no clear D. This CDR3 comprises 14 residues. Germline V gene lookup returns CDR1 SGHTA and CDR2 FQGTGA. V dropped 5 bases and J dropped 8 bases, with 16 bases sitting between them. CDR3 coding DNA: TGTGCCAGCAGCGCCCGCATTCCTACAGATGAGCAGTTCTTC. This encodes CASSARIPTDEQFF.

The chain uses TRBV27 and TRBJ2-3; TRBD2 aligns across 8 bases. The CDR3 spans 18 residues. Germline trimming cut 4 bases from V and 6 bases from J; bases unmatched to any gene: 18. Germline-derived CDR1 and CDR2 are MNHEY and SMNVEV (reference sequence). This chain's CDR3 is CASSSRTSPPQGGDTQYF. CDR3 in DNA: TGTGCCAGCAGTTCAAGGACTAGCCCGCCTCAAGGCGGGGATACGCAGTATTTT.

V and J are TRBV25-1 and TRBJ2-5, with 11 bases lining up with TRBD1. CDR1 is MGHDK and CDR2 is SYGVNS in the germline V gene. V gave up 2 bases and J gave up 4 bases; unmatched junction bases: 3. The CDR3 consists of 15 residues. CDR3 nucleotides: TGTGCCAGCAGTGAAATTGGGACAGGGGGAGAGACCCAGTACTTC. It encodes CASSEIGTGGETQYF.

The rearrangement uses TRBV28 and TRBJ2-7, with a possible D match to TRBD2 (6 bases). The CDR3 loop spans 13 amino acids. The germline V gene has CDR1 MDHEN and CDR2 SYDVKM. V lost 6 bases to trimming and J lost 2 bases, with 11 bases between them. Here the CDR3 reads CASSPAGPYEQYF. The DNA for the CDR3 is TGTGCCAGCAGCCCCGCGGGGCCCTACGAGCAGTACTTC.

This sequence joins TRBV7-2 and TRBJ2-5; a weak D match, TRBD2 (7 bases). Trimming shortened V by 3 bases and J by 5 bases, and 16 bases separated the two germline ends. Germline lookup yields CDR1 SGHTA and CDR2 FQGNSA. CDR3 length equals 15 residues. The CDR3 DNA is TGTGCCAGCAGCTTTATCCAGGGAGGGGGGGAGACCCAGTACTTC. Translated, it gives CASSFIQGGGETQYF.

In its sample, this clone was seen a few times. The chain joins TRBV29-1 to TRBJ2-1, with D maybe TRBD1 (6 bases). This CDR3 has 14 amino acids. Trimming left V 7 bases short and J 6 bases short, with 19 bases between. CDR1 SQVTM and CDR2 ANQGSEA come from the germline V gene. For the CDR3, the DNA is TGCAGCGCTGGTGATCGGGCCAGGGGCAATGAGCAGTTCTTC. Amino acid sequence: CSAGDRARGNEQFF.

The chain carries TRBV7-9 and TRBJ2-2; D perhaps matches TRBD2 (6 bases). V lost 4 bases and J 0 bases, leaving 9 bases between the germline ends. The germline CDR1 and CDR2 sequences are SEHNR and FQNEAQ (reference sequence). The CDR3 has 15 residues. CDR3 bases: TGTGCCAGCAGCTCGACGGGGGCGAACACCGGGGAGCTGTTTTTT. Protein product: CASSSTGANTGELFF. Based on the CDR3 plus reference TRBV7-9 and TRBJ2-2, the full variable domain is DTGVSQNPRHKITKRGQNVTFRCDPISEHNRLYWYRQTLGQGPEFLTYFQNEAQLEKSRLLSDRFSAERPKGSFSTLEIQRTEQGDSAMYLCASSSTGANTGELFFGEGSRLTVL.

The chain links TRBV11-2 to TRBJ1-3, with 9 bases aligning to TRBD1. Trimming at V came to 2 bases and at J to 1 base, leaving 6 bases not matched to a gene. Germline assignment: CDR1 SGHAT and CDR2 FQNNGV. CDR3 length equals 17 residues. The CDR3 protein is CASSLTSGTGSGNTIYF. In DNA form, the CDR3 reads TGTGCCAGCAGCTTAACTTCCGGGACAGGGTCTGGAAACACCATATATTTT.

The genes are TRBV5-6 and TRBJ1-6; 8 nucleotides align to TRBD1. Germline V gene data show CDR1 as SGHDT and CDR2 as YYEEEE. The CDR3 contains 16 residues. With V trimmed by 3 bases and J by 3 bases, 5 bases remained unmatched. CDR3 nucleotides: TGTGCCAGCAGCTCCAAAGACAGGGGCTATAATTCACCCCTCCACTTT. Translating it yields CASSSKDRGYNSPLHF. Full variable domain (missing parts from reference TRBV5-6 and TRBJ1-6): DAGVTQSPTHLIKTRGQQVTLRCSPKSGHDTVSWYQQALGQGPQFIFQYYEEEERQRGNFPDRFSGHQFPNYSSELNVNALLLGDSALYLCASSSKDRGYNSPLHFGNGTRLTVT.

V and J are TRBV24-1 and TRBJ2-3, with D possibly TRBD1 on 6 matching bases. The length of the CDR3 is 17 residues. Germline V gene sequence: CDR1 KGHDR, CDR2 SFDVKD. The V gene lost 9 bases and the J gene lost 1 base, with 22 bases spanning the gap. This chain's CDR3 is CATSPGHFLGGTDTQYF. In DNA, the CDR3 is TGTGCCACCTCCCCGGGACACTTTTTGGGAGGCACAGATACGCAGTATTTT.